These 19 T cell receptor beta chains originate from one sample sequenced in a study of T cell repertoires in cytomegalovirus infection (dated by TCRdb to about 2019). Antigen specificity for these receptors is unknown. The sample's treatment or condition label, decoded: in vitro stimulation with specific CMV peptide epitopes to enrich CMV-specific T cells. The sample was run on an Illumina HiSeq 1500. TCRdb handled the public reads itself, with Q25 trimming in fastp and clone calling in MiXCR, and kept productive beta chains. Each entry merges the rows of one CDR3 protein and shows their most common DNA and genes. The sample includes 110,000 to 150,000 distinct CDR3 sequences, with 32% observed a single time. The biggest ten clones account for 45% to 55% of the sample. The sample was CD8+ T cells from cultured PBMCs, taken from culture after CMV antigen stimulation. Receptors originate from a human donor in good health (CMV status not recorded). Some clones in this sample may be carry-over from other donors' samples.

The V and J genes are TRBV19 and TRBJ1-1; 7 bases fit TRBD1. The CDR3 consists of 15 residues. With V trimmed by 3 bases and J by 0 bases, 4 bases remained unmatched. Germline V lookup: CDR1 LNHDA, CDR2 SQIVND (reference sequence). The CDR3 DNA is TGTGCCAGTAGTATTCCGGGACAGCTGAACACTGAAGCTTTCTTT. Translated, it gives CASSIPGQLNTEAFF.

J is TRBJ1-2 and V is TRBV12-3 or TRBV12-4; 7 bases fit TRBD1. This CDR3 is built from 14 residues. V lost 4 bases and J lost 3; bases outside the gene matches: 5. The DNA for the CDR3 is TGTGCCAGCAGTTCGGGACAGCCCCACTATGGCTACACCTTC. It yields the protein CASSSGQPHYGYTF.

The chain joins TRBV6-5 to TRBJ2-7; tentative D call: TRBD1 (5 bases). Per the germline V gene, CDR1 is MNHEY and CDR2 is SVGAGI. The germline V and J ends were trimmed by 4 bases and 3 bases, with 19 bases remaining between them. The CDR3 covers 16 residues. The CDR3 is CASSSEDTRVYYEQYF. The CDR3 DNA sequence: TGTGCCAGCAGTTCCGAGGACACCCGAGTTTACTACGAGCAGTACTTC.

The chain combines TRBV6-1 with TRBJ1-5; 8 bases match TRBD1. Germline CDR1 MNHNS, CDR2 SASEGT. J lost 5 bases, V lost 10 bases, and 7 bases had no gene match. This CDR3 comprises 13 residues. The CDR3 loop reads CATGQGLYQPQHF. CDR3 nucleotides: TGTGCCACCGGACAGGGTCTGTATCAGCCCCAGCATTTT.

This clonotype occurred a few times. The chain joins TRBV5-5 to TRBJ2-7; D might be TRBD1 (6 bases). Deletions cut 4 bases from V and 5 bases from J, with 13 bases between. CDR3 length equals 13 residues. Germline loops: CDR1 SGHKS, CDR2 YYEKEE (reference sequence). The CDR3 protein is CASSLSDRNEQYF. CDR3 coding DNA: TGTGCCAGCAGCCTTAGCGACAGGAACGAGCAGTACTTC. The complete variable domain, with remaining parts taken from reference TRBV5-5 and TRBJ2-7, reads DAGVTQSPTHLIKTRGQQVTLRCSPISGHKSVSWYQQVLGQGPQFIFQYYEKEERGRGNFPDRFSARQFPNYSSELNVNALLLGDSALYLCASSLSDRNEQYFGPGTRLTVT.

This clonotype was recorded at least ten times. This chain links TRBV5-8 with TRBJ2-2, with 7 bases identical to TRBD1. The V gene end was trimmed by 4 bases and the J gene end by 1 base; junction bases not matched to a gene: 7. The CDR3 loop spans 16 amino acids. From germline, CDR1 is SGHTS and CDR2 YDEGEE. In nucleotides, the CDR3 is TGTGCCAGCAGCCCCCGGAGGACAGGGAACACCGGGGAGCTGTTTTTT. Translated: CASSPRRTGNTGELFF.

V and J are TRBV6-5 and TRBJ2-1, with D maybe TRBD2 (6 bases). CDR1 MNHEY and CDR2 SVGAGI come from the germline V gene. This CDR3 comprises 13 residues. Trimming took 3 bases from V and 11 from J, leaving 14 bases between them. In DNA, the CDR3 is TGTGCCAGCAGTTATTCCCCCGGGGGAAAGCAGTTCTTC. This codes for CASSYSPGGKQFF.

CDR3 sequence reads: CASSVGANVLTF. The CDR3 DNA follows: TGTGCCAGTAGTGTTGGGGCCAACGTCCTGACTTTC. The gene calls are TRBV19 and TRBJ2-6; no definite D call. Germline loops: CDR1 LNHDA, CDR2 SQIVND (reference sequence). The length of the CDR3 is 12 residues. Between the trimmed V and J ends, which lost 5 bases and 3 bases, there was a span of 2 bases.

As for this clonotype: At one end, the junction sequence differs from germline, possibly due to a read error. V usage is TRBV5-6 and J usage is TRBJ2-7; D unclear. Germline assignment: CDR1 SGHDT and CDR2 YYEEEE. The CDR3 runs to 17 residues. The CDR3 loop reads CASSSTGHAGRPYEQYF. The CDR3 DNA reads TGTGCCAGTAGCTCGACGGGTCACGCCGGACGGCCCTACGAGCAGTACTTC.

This clonotype was seen more than once but under ten times. The V gene is TRBV11-1, the J gene TRBJ2-2; TRBD1 aligns across 8 bases. CDR3 length equals 15 residues. J lost 3 bases, V lost 4 bases, and 4 bases had no gene match. Germline V gene lookup returns CDR1 SGHAT and CDR2 FQDESV (reference sequence). CDR3 nucleotide sequence: TGTGCCAGCAGCTCCTGGACAGGGTACACCGGGGAGCTGTTTTTT. Its protein product is CASSSWTGYTGELFF.

V gene TRBV24-1 combines with J gene TRBJ2-5, with D possibly being TRBD1 or TRBD2 (5 bases each). Germline CDR1 KGHDR, CDR2 SFDVKD. V was cut by 5 bases and J by 4 bases, with 16 bases left in between. This CDR3 comprises 15 residues. Written as DNA, the CDR3 is TGTGCCACCAGTGGCCGGGACGTCGGACGAGAGACCCAGTACTTC. It yields the protein CATSGRDVGRETQYF.

This clonotype was detected a few times. The chain joins TRBV15 to TRBJ1-1; weak D call: TRBD1 (5 bases). From germline, CDR1 is LNHNV and CDR2 YYDKDF (reference sequence). This CDR3 contains 14 residues. The germline V and J ends were trimmed by 9 bases and 0 bases, with 14 bases remaining between them. The CDR3: CATQGSWMNTEAFF. In DNA form, the CDR3 reads TGTGCCACTCAGGGTTCTTGGATGAACACTGAAGCTTTCTTT.

This clonotype showed up just a few times. The chain employs TRBV7-9 and TRBJ1-1; TRBD1 agrees at 8 bases. This CDR3 is built from 17 residues. The V and J ends lost 4 bases and 1 base, in that order; junction bases with no gene match: 11. The V gene's germline CDR1 is SEHNR and CDR2 FQNEAQ (reference sequence). The CDR3 here is CASSSSLLTGENTEAFF. The CDR3 DNA is TGTGCCAGCAGCTCCTCATTACTGACAGGGGAGAACACTGAAGCTTTCTTT.

The rearrangement joins TRBV18 to TRBJ2-7; the match to TRBD1 covers 9 bases. The CDR3 loop spans 16 amino acids. CDR1 is KGHSH and CDR2 is LQKENI in the germline V gene. The junction had 11 bases not matched to a gene; V was cut back by 5 bases and J by 3 bases. DNA of the CDR3: TGTGCCAGCTCAAACCCTCCGAGGACAGGGGTCTACGAGCAGTACTTC. The encoded protein is CASSNPPRTGVYEQYF. Variable domain in full (rest from reference TRBV18 and TRBJ2-7): NAGVMQNPRHLVRRRGQEARLRCSPMKGHSHVYWYRQLPEEGLKFMVYLQKENIIDESGMPKERFSAEFPKEGPSILRIQQVVRGDSAAYFCASSNPPRTGVYEQYFGPGTRLTVT.

This clonotype was detected a few times. This chain connects TRBV6-6 to TRBJ2-7; 11 bases map to TRBD1. Germline assignment: CDR1 MNHNY and CDR2 SVGAGI (reference sequence). With V trimmed by 10 bases and J by 4 bases, 3 bases remained unmatched. The length of the CDR3 is 12 residues. CDR3 bases: TGTGCCACCCGGGACAGGGGGTACGAGCAGTACTTC. It encodes CATRDRGYEQYF.

There are many counts of this clonotype. This chain links TRBV7-2 with TRBJ1-1, with D uncertain. Germline values: CDR1 SGHTA, CDR2 FQGNSA. This CDR3 contains 13 residues. V lost 5 bases and J lost 6, with 13 bases in between. CDR3 DNA sequence: TGTGCCAGCAGCCAGACAAGTATCGCTGAAGCTTTCTTT. Amino acid sequence: CASSQTSIAEAFF.

This clonotype appeared a few times. The chain combines TRBV19 with TRBJ2-7, with D hard to call. Per the germline V gene, CDR1 is LNHDA and CDR2 is SQIVND (reference sequence). The CDR3 consists of 14 residues. V was cut by 2 bases and J by 3 bases, with 11 bases left in between. CDR3 amino acids: CASSIRGRLYEQYF. CDR3 coding DNA: TGTGCCAGTAGTATACGAGGCAGACTCTACGAGCAGTACTTC.

The chain joins TRBV18 to TRBJ1-1, with D unclear. The CDR3 runs to 16 residues. Between the trimmed V and J ends, which lost 2 bases and 0 bases, there was a span of 13 bases. The germline CDR1 and CDR2 sequences are KGHSH and LQKENI. For the CDR3, the DNA is TGTGCCAGCTCACCAGAGCTACAGAGGATGAACACTGAAGCTTTCTTT. The encoded protein is CASSPELQRMNTEAFF.

This clonotype was seen ten or more times. CDR3 nucleotide sequence: TGTGCCAGCGGCCCGGGACACGTCTACGAGCAGTACTTC. Translation: CASGPGHVYEQYF. This rearrangement joins TRBV7-9 to TRBJ2-7; TRBD1 is a possible D gene (6 bases). The CDR3 contains 13 residues. Between the trimmed V and J ends, which lost 8 bases and 3 bases, there was a span of 14 bases. Per germline, CDR1 SEHNR and CDR2 FQNEAQ (reference sequence).